Listed below are T cell receptor beta chains from one sample, sequenced in a study of blood T cell repertoires in COVID-19. Profiled with immunoSEQ multiplex PCR; TCRdb holds only in-frame clones, not every one. The top ten hold about 3.3% of the sample, which has some 230,000 clones, 80% to 90% seen once. The sequenced material came from PBMCs or T cells enriched from blood (not recorded which). The receptor source for this set is a woman aged 18-30 years in a cohort exposed to, infected with or recovered from COVID-19 (not recorded which). Both conserved end residues are part of each CDR3. D genes are given only for firm matches. Not every row has a clone size; where given, it reads once, few, many or a size class.

V gene: TRBV19; J gene: TRBJ2-1; D gene: TRBD1; clone size: -; CDR3 protein: CASSIEAGTGGRHEQFF; CDR3 DNA: TGTGCCAGTAGTATAGAGGCCGGGACAGGCGGAAGGCATGAGCAGTTCTTC
V gene: TRBV23-1; J gene: TRBJ1-3; D gene: TRBD1; clone size: -; CDR3 protein: CASSHYGQAGNTIYF; CDR3 DNA: TGCGCCAGCAGTCATTACGGACAGGCAGGAAACACCATATATTTT
V gene: TRBV2; J gene: TRBJ2-1; D gene: -; clone size: -; CDR3 protein: CASMRWGLRRNEQFF; CDR3 DNA: TGTGCCAGCATGCGATGGGGACTCCGGAGGAATGAGCAGTTCTTC
V gene: TRBV27; J gene: TRBJ1-6; D gene: -; clone size: -; CDR3 protein: CASRPGLLNSPLHF; CDR3 DNA: TGTGCCAGCCGCCCGGGTCTCCTAAATTCACCCCTCCACTTT
V gene: TRBV18; J gene: TRBJ2-7; D gene: TRBD1; clone size: -; CDR3 protein: CASSPTGVPYEQYF; CDR3 DNA: TGTGCCAGCTCACCAACAGGGGTGCCCTACGAGCAGTACTTC
V gene: TRBV15; J gene: TRBJ1-5; D gene: -; clone size: -; CDR3 protein: CATSRDARPNQPQHF; CDR3 DNA: TGTGCCACCAGCAGAGATGCCAGGCCCAATCAGCCCCAGCATTTT
V gene: TRBV12-3/TRBV12-4; J gene: TRBJ2-1; D gene: -; clone size: -; CDR3 protein: CASRMTSWPEQFF; CDR3 DNA: TGTGCCAGCAGAATGACTAGTTGGCCTGAGCAGTTCTTC
V gene: TRBV28; J gene: TRBJ2-1; D gene: -; clone size: -; CDR3 protein: CASSTSGAIRLNEQFF; CDR3 DNA: TGTGCCAGCAGTACCTCTGGGGCTATCAGACTCAATGAGCAGTTCTTC
V gene: TRBV10-2; J gene: TRBJ1-3; D gene: -; clone size: -; CDR3 protein: CASSGTDSGNTIYF; CDR3 DNA: TGCGCCAGCAGTGGGACAGACTCTGGAAACACCATATATTTT
V gene: TRBV5-1; J gene: TRBJ1-4; D gene: -; clone size: -; CDR3 protein: CASSLHSTSDNEKLFF; CDR3 DNA: TGCGCCAGCAGCCTGCATAGTACTTCCGATAATGAAAAACTGTTTTTT
V gene: TRBV19; J gene: TRBJ2-5; D gene: TRBD1; clone size: -; CDR3 protein: CASMRGQTRAQETQYF; CDR3 DNA: TGTGCCAGTATGAGGGGACAGACGCGAGCCCAAGAGACCCAGTACTTC
V gene: TRBV5-1; J gene: TRBJ2-1; D gene: -; clone size: -; CDR3 protein: CASSLDPADSSYNEQFF; CDR3 DNA: TGCGCCAGCAGCTTGGATCCTGCCGACAGCTCCTACAATGAGCAGTTCTTC
V gene: TRBV18; J gene: TRBJ1-1; D gene: -; clone size: -; CDR3 protein: CASSQRTANTEAFF; CDR3 DNA: TGTGCCAGCTCTCAACGGACAGCGAACACTGAAGCTTTCTTT
V gene: TRBV19; J gene: TRBJ1-1; D gene: -; clone size: -; CDR3 protein: CASSIEDRSNTEAFF; CDR3 DNA: TGTGCCAGTAGTATTGAAGACAGATCGAACACTGAAGCTTTCTTT
V gene: TRBV7-6; J gene: TRBJ2-1; D gene: TRBD1; clone size: once; CDR3 protein: CASSSPTQGFAYNEQFF; CDR3 DNA: TGTGCCAGCAGTTCTCCCACACAGGGGTTTGCCTACAATGAGCAGTTCTTC
V gene: TRBV25-1; J gene: TRBJ2-7; D gene: -; clone size: -; CDR3 protein: CASPGQSYEQYF; CDR3 DNA: TGTGCCAGCCCGGGACAATCCTACGAGCAGTACTTC
V gene: TRBV15; J gene: TRBJ1-5; D gene: TRBD1; clone size: -; CDR3 protein: CATSTWDRGQPQHF; CDR3 DNA: TGTGCCACCAGCACTTGGGACAGGGGTCAGCCCCAGCATTTT
V gene: TRBV19; J gene: TRBJ2-7; D gene: TRBD1; clone size: -; CDR3 protein: CASSKGTGGFDEQYF; CDR3 DNA: TGTGCCAGTAGTAAGGGGACAGGGGGCTTCGACGAGCAGTACTTC
V gene: TRBV6-6; J gene: TRBJ2-1; D gene: -; clone size: once; CDR3 protein: CASSSTTREQFF; CDR3 DNA: TGTGCCAGCAGTTCCACGACAAGGGAGCAGTTCTTC
V gene: TRBV7-9; J gene: TRBJ1-2; D gene: TRBD1; clone size: -; CDR3 protein: CASSLAQGREDGYTF; CDR3 DNA: TGTGCCAGCAGCTTAGCACAGGGGCGGGAGGATGGCTACACCTTC
V gene: TRBV29-1; J gene: TRBJ1-2; D gene: TRBD1; clone size: -; CDR3 protein: CSVEVSSRGLLGYTF; CDR3 DNA: TGCAGCGTTGAAGTGTCTAGCAGGGGGTTACTTGGCTACACCTTC
V gene: TRBV4-1; J gene: TRBJ1-1; D gene: TRBD1; clone size: -; CDR3 protein: CASSPPDRPNTEAFF; CDR3 DNA: TGCGCCAGCAGCCCGCCGGACAGGCCGAACACTGAAGCTTTCTTT
V gene: TRBV10-1; J gene: TRBJ1-1; D gene: -; clone size: -; CDR3 protein: CASSEFGDSLGRAFF; CDR3 DNA: TGCGCCAGCAGTGAGTTCGGGGACTCCCTTGGAAGAGCTTTCTTT
V gene: TRBV13; J gene: TRBJ2-3; D gene: TRBD2; clone size: -; CDR3 protein: CAGRTSGEDTQYF; CDR3 DNA: TGTGCCGGTCGGACTAGCGGGGAGGATACGCAGTATTTT
V gene: TRBV29-1; J gene: TRBJ1-4; D gene: -; clone size: -; CDR3 protein: CSVVRGIGEKLFF; CDR3 DNA: TGCAGCGTTGTTAGAGGGATCGGTGAAAAACTGTTTTTT
V gene: TRBV5-6; J gene: TRBJ1-1; D gene: -; clone size: once; CDR3 protein: CASSLQVMNTEAFF; CDR3 DNA: TGTGCCAGCAGCTTACAGGTGATGAACACTGAAGCTTTCTTT
V gene: TRBV28; J gene: TRBJ2-3; D gene: TRBD1; clone size: -; CDR3 protein: CASINAGQDSGDTQYF; CDR3 DNA: TGTGCCAGCATCAATGCCGGACAGGATTCGGGAGATACGCAGTATTTT
V gene: TRBV23-1; J gene: TRBJ1-5; D gene: -; clone size: -; CDR3 protein: CASSQSSRVSNQPQHF; CDR3 DNA: TGCGCCAGCAGTCAATCGTCCAGGGTCAGCAATCAGCCCCAGCATTTT
V gene: TRBV18; J gene: TRBJ1-1; D gene: TRBD1; clone size: -; CDR3 protein: CASSPTGTGGGTEAFF; CDR3 DNA: TGTGCCAGCTCACCAACCGGGACAGGGGGAGGCACTGAAGCTTTCTTT
V gene: TRBV5-6; J gene: TRBJ2-1; D gene: -; clone size: few; CDR3 protein: CASSSPGVVGHSYNEQFF; CDR3 DNA: TGTGCCAGCAGTTCCCCCGGGGTGGTGGGCCACTCCTACAATGAGCAGTTCTTC
V gene: TRBV11-3; J gene: TRBJ2-2; D gene: -; clone size: -; CDR3 protein: CASSPQGPYTGELFF; CDR3 DNA: TGTGCCAGCAGCCCGCAGGGCCCCTACACCGGGGAGCTGTTTTTT
V gene: TRBV10-3; J gene: TRBJ2-7; D gene: TRBD1; clone size: -; CDR3 protein: CAILDRVSYEQYF; CDR3 DNA: TGTGCCATCTTAGACAGGGTTAGCTACGAGCAGTACTTC
V gene: TRBV6-1; J gene: TRBJ1-2; D gene: -; clone size: -; CDR3 protein: CASSEGRQNYGYTF; CDR3 DNA: TGTGCCAGCAGTGAAGGGCGACAGAACTATGGCTACACCTTC
V gene: TRBV5-1; J gene: TRBJ2-5; D gene: TRBD1; clone size: -; CDR3 protein: CASSLTPGQGAKETQYF; CDR3 DNA: TGCGCCAGCAGCCTGACCCCGGGACAGGGGGCGAAGGAGACCCAGTACTTC
V gene: TRBV18; J gene: TRBJ2-7; D gene: TRBD1; clone size: -; CDR3 protein: CASSLSTGALGEQYF; CDR3 DNA: TGTGCCAGCTCACTATCGACAGGGGCCCTGGGGGAGCAGTACTTC
V gene: TRBV7-3; J gene: TRBJ2-1; D gene: TRBD1; clone size: few; CDR3 protein: CASSLTDGQGYNEQFF; CDR3 DNA: TGTGCCAGCAGCTTAACGGACGGACAGGGCTACAATGAGCAGTTCTTC
V gene: TRBV19; J gene: TRBJ1-1; D gene: -; clone size: -; CDR3 protein: CASFGDINTEAFF; CDR3 DNA: TGTGCCAGTTTTGGGGACATAAACACTGAAGCTTTCTTT
V gene: TRBV6-5; J gene: TRBJ2-3; D gene: -; clone size: -; CDR3 protein: CASNPSVNTQYF; CDR3 DNA: TGTGCCAGCAATCCTAGTGTAAATACGCAGTATTTT
V gene: TRBV28; J gene: TRBJ2-3; D gene: -; clone size: -; CDR3 protein: CASITQGGTDTQYF; CDR3 DNA: TGTGCCAGCATTACACAAGGGGGCACAGATACGCAGTATTTT
V gene: TRBV24-1; J gene: TRBJ1-2; D gene: -; clone size: once; CDR3 protein: CATSEQGRSYGYTF; CDR3 DNA: TGTGCCACCAGTGAACAGGGAAGGAGCTATGGCTACACCTTC
V gene: TRBV9; J gene: TRBJ1-1; D gene: TRBD1; clone size: once; CDR3 protein: CASSRDSIGASSEAFF; CDR3 DNA: TGTGCCAGCAGTAGGGACAGCATCGGGGCATCGTCTGAAGCTTTCTTT
V gene: TRBV5-6; J gene: TRBJ2-7; D gene: -; clone size: -; CDR3 protein: CASSLGDTYEQYF; CDR3 DNA: TGTGCCAGCAGCTTGGGGGACACTTACGAGCAGTACTTC
V gene: TRBV28; J gene: TRBJ2-1; D gene: -; clone size: -; CDR3 protein: CASSTQRRGAYNEQFF; CDR3 DNA: TGTGCCAGCAGTACCCAAAGGAGGGGCGCCTACAATGAGCAGTTCTTC
V gene: TRBV24-1; J gene: TRBJ2-2; D gene: TRBD1; clone size: -; CDR3 protein: CATSVTGGTGELFF; CDR3 DNA: TGTGCCACCAGTGTGACAGGGGGAACCGGGGAGCTGTTTTTT
V gene: TRBV11-2; J gene: TRBJ2-1; D gene: TRBD2; clone size: -; CDR3 protein: CASSNPWRGRAGNEQFF; CDR3 DNA: TGTGCCAGCAGCAACCCCTGGCGCGGGAGGGCCGGGAATGAGCAGTTCTTC
V gene: TRBV5-1; J gene: TRBJ1-2; D gene: TRBD1; clone size: -; CDR3 protein: CASSFDRGRYGYTF; CDR3 DNA: TGCGCCAGCAGCTTCGACAGGGGGAGGTATGGCTACACCTTC
V gene: TRBV11-2; J gene: TRBJ1-4; D gene: -; clone size: few; CDR3 protein: CASSWVRGKTNEKLFF; CDR3 DNA: TGTGCCAGCAGCTGGGTGAGGGGGAAAACTAATGAAAAACTGTTTTTT
V gene: TRBV5-1; J gene: TRBJ1-1; D gene: -; clone size: -; CDR3 protein: CASSLYSMNTEAFF; CDR3 DNA: TGCGCCAGCAGCTTGTACAGCATGAACACTGAAGCTTTCTTT
V gene: TRBV19; J gene: TRBJ2-2; D gene: TRBD2; clone size: -; CDR3 protein: CASSPPSGLAGNTGELFF; CDR3 DNA: TGTGCCAGTAGTCCGCCCTCGGGACTAGCGGGGAACACCGGGGAGCTGTTTTTT